This entry concerns a single T cell receptor beta chain. Per the original methods: The authors estimated nucleated cell counts from reference gene primer amplification. Method: immunoSEQ multiplex PCR; TCRdb's copy keeps in-frame clones and lacks some. The V and J calls and clone size come from that table; D and trimming were worked out from the DNA. The sample shows 150,000 to 200,000 clones, about 80% of them seen only once. The source of the sample is a study of blood T cell repertoires in COVID-19. The wider study: The United States, Italy and Spain supplied acute and convalescent COVID-19 samples.

This CDR3 has 14 amino acids. The germline V gene has CDR1 LNHNV and CDR2 YYDKDF (reference sequence). Trimming took off 1 base at V and 6 bases at J, with 11 bases between the two ends. The chain employs TRBV15 and TRBJ2-3; weak D call: TRBD2 (6 bases). Input material: peripheral blood. The sequence was obtained from a woman between 65 and 79 years old with acute or convalescent COVID-19. The chain's CDR3 is CATSRASAGDTQYF. CDR3 bases: TGTGCCACCAGCAGAGCCAGTGCGGGGGATACGCAGTATTTT.